This is a list of T cell receptor beta chains from one sample in a study of cytomegalovirus exposure and HLA in healthy donors. TCRdb's copy holds only in-frame clones and misses some; the assay was immunoSEQ multiplex PCR. The sample shows about 120,000 clones, roughly 82% of them seen only once. Material: PBMCs. The source is a male donor in good health and CMV-seropositive. The CDR3 runs from the conserved cysteine through the conserved F or W. A D gene is named only where the DNA matches it firmly. Clone size, where shown, is once, few, many, or a class for clones that have expanded.

v_call	d_call	clone_size	j_call	cdr3_nt	cdr3_aa
TRBV4-2	NA	NA	TRBJ2-2	TGTGCCAGCAGCCAAGACCGACAAAATTTCGGGGAGCTGTTTTTT	CASSQDRQNFGELFF
TRBV28	TRBD1	NA	TRBJ1-2	TGTGCCAGCAGTTTACGTAGAGGCAGGGGGCCTTATGGCTACACCTTC	CASSLRRGRGPYGYTF
TRBV5-1	TRBD2	NA	TRBJ2-3	TGCGCCAGCAGCTCCCCTAGCGGGAGTGGCACAGATACGCAGTATTTT	CASSSPSGSGTDTQYF
TRBV5-1	TRBD2	NA	TRBJ2-1	TGCGCCAGCAGCTTGACACTTCCCAGACTAGCGGGAGTTAGGTCCTACAATGAGCAGTTCTTC	CASSLTLPRLAGVRSYNEQFF
TRBV19	NA	NA	TRBJ1-5	TGTGCCAGTAGTCTAGCAGGGGCGGGTCAGCCCCAGCATTTT	CASSLAGAGQPQHF
TRBV28	NA	once	TRBJ1-2	TGTGCCAGCAGTTCCCGGGGGTGGGAGGACTATGGCTACACCTTC	CASSSRGWEDYGYTF
TRBV7-2	NA	NA	TRBJ1-3	TGTGCCAGCAGCCCGACACGATCCTCTGGAAACACCATATATTTT	CASSPTRSSGNTIYF
TRBV9	NA	NA	TRBJ1-2	TGTGCCAGCAATAGGGGTTCATCTAACTATGGCTACACCTTC	CASNRGSSNYGYTF
TRBV7-2	TRBD2	NA	TRBJ2-1	TGTGCCAGCAGCCCCTTTCCCAGTCTAGCGGGAGGTGAGAATGAGCAGTTCTTC	CASSPFPSLAGGENEQFF
TRBV6-1	TRBD1	NA	TRBJ2-7	TGTGCCAGCAGTGTGGGGACAGCGTCCTACGAGCAGTACTTC	CASSVGTASYEQYF
TRBV27	NA	NA	TRBJ2-1	TGTGCCAGCAGTCTCTACCTGAGCTCCTACAATGAGCAGTTCTTC	CASSLYLSSYNEQFF
TRBV27	TRBD2	NA	TRBJ2-7	TGTGCCAGCAGTTTCCGACTAGCGGGAGGCTCCCTCGAGCAGTACTTC	CASSFRLAGGSLEQYF
TRBV7-2	TRBD2	few	TRBJ2-1	TGTGCCAGCAGCCCCTATTCGACTAGCGGGGGAATGCATGAGCAGTTCTTC	CASSPYSTSGGMHEQFF
TRBV7-9	NA	NA	TRBJ1-1	TGTGCCAGCAGCTTAAGCAGGGTGTGGACTGAAGCTTTCTTT	CASSLSRVWTEAFF
TRBV9	NA	NA	TRBJ2-5	TGTGCCAGCAGCGTAGGAGTCCAAGAGACCCAGTACTTC	CASSVGVQETQYF
TRBV10-3	TRBD2	once	TRBJ2-1	TGTGCCATCAGTGGAGGTGTCGGCGGGAGGGCTGGTGAGCAGTTCTTC	CAISGGVGGRAGEQFF
TRBV6-1	TRBD2	NA	TRBJ2-1	TGTGCCAGCAGGGGGAGCGGGGCCCGGGGGGAGCAGTTCTTC	CASRGSGARGEQFF
TRBV7-9	TRBD2	NA	TRBJ2-2	TGTTCCAGCAGCTTAGGACTAGCGAACACCGGGGAGCTGTTTTTT	CSSSLGLANTGELFF
TRBV7-3	TRBD2	NA	TRBJ2-7	TGTGCCAGCAGCCTACTGAGAGCGGGAGGGGGACAGGAGCAGTACTTC	CASSLLRAGGGQEQYF
TRBV5-1	NA	few	TRBJ2-1	TGCGCCAGCAGCTTGGAGTTGAGCTCCTACAATGAGCAGTTCTTC	CASSLELSSYNEQFF
TRBV5-1	TRBD2	NA	TRBJ2-7	TGCGCCAGCAGCTGGACGGGGGGTGAGGACGAGCAGTACTTC	CASSWTGGEDEQYF
TRBV5-4	TRBD2	NA	TRBJ2-7	TGTGCCAGCAGCTTGGCCGGGGGGGTCTCCTACGAGCAGTACTTC	CASSLAGGVSYEQYF
TRBV2	TRBD1	once	TRBJ2-7	TGTGCCAGCAGTGAAGCGCTACAGGGGACCTACGAGCAGTACTTC	CASSEALQGTYEQYF
TRBV6-5	TRBD1	NA	TRBJ2-3	TGTGCCAGCAGGAACGACAGGGGACCCACAGATACGCAGTATTTT	CASRNDRGPTDTQYF
TRBV18	TRBD1	NA	TRBJ1-1	TGTGCCAACTCACCAAGGGACAGCTTGGCGAACACTGAAGCTTTCTTT	CANSPRDSLANTEAFF
TRBV6-5	TRBD2	NA	TRBJ2-1	TGTGCCAGCAGTTACTCGAGCGGGAGCTCCTACAATGAGCAGTTCTTC	CASSYSSGSSYNEQFF
TRBV6-5	TRBD2	NA	TRBJ2-7	TGTGCCAGCAGTCCTAGCGGGGGAACCTACGAGCAGTACTTC	CASSPSGGTYEQYF
TRBV15	TRBD1	NA	TRBJ2-5	TGTGCCACCAGCAGAGATCAAGGACAGGACCAAGAGACCCAGTACTTC	CATSRDQGQDQETQYF
TRBV10-3	NA	NA	TRBJ2-2	TGTGCCACCAGGACTCATAACACCGGGGAGCTGTTTTTT	CATRTHNTGELFF
TRBV7-6	NA	NA	TRBJ1-1	TGTGCCAGCAGCTCCGCGGGGACGGTCCTGAACACTGAAGCTTTCTTT	CASSSAGTVLNTEAFF
TRBV7-9	TRBD1	NA	TRBJ1-1	TGTGCCAGCAGCGCACGACAGGGGGAAGCTTTCTTT	CASSARQGEAFF
TRBV29-1	TRBD1	NA	TRBJ2-3	TGCAGCGTCGAAGGGACAGGGGATCTCACAGATACGCAGTATTTT	CSVEGTGDLTDTQYF
TRBV30	TRBD2	NA	TRBJ2-5	TGTGCCTGGAGTCCCACGGGCAGCGGGGAAGAGACCCAGTACTTC	CAWSPTGSGEETQYF
TRBV4-1	TRBD1	NA	TRBJ1-3	TGCGCCAGCAGCCAAGATTGGCAGGGGGCAAGCTCTGGAAACACCATATATTTT	CASSQDWQGASSGNTIYF